The TCR beta chain described here comes from a study of shared clonotypes between healthy human individuals (dated by TCRdb to 2019 to 2021). General notes on the study: A couple of women and a few men aged 18 to 49 years were included in the cohort. For each donor, CD4 naive and CD4 memory were each given three plates, CD8 naive was given two plates, and CD8 memory was given one plate. To estimate repertoire size and how much clonotypes are shared between individuals, the study performed deep sequencing of blood TCR repertoires from about five healthy adults. To increase sequencing depth and limit assay-specific biases, different laboratories used diverse techniques to prepare libraries and sequence TCR repertoires. Leukapheresis yielded between about 0.85 and 10 billion PBMCs per donor.

Using the deep immunoSEQ assay, TCR CDR3 regions were amplified from genomic DNA by multiplex PCR. For each cell subset, the extracted genomic DNA was distributed evenly across all wells of several immunoSEQ 96-well plates, and each plate served as one replicate. Each replicate PCR for sorted subsets received around 210 ng genomic DNA, equal to roughly 29,000 T cell genomes. Purified libraries were quantified with a Qubit 3.0 fluorometer, sized on a Bioanalyzer 2100, and re-quantified with the KAPA Library Quantification kit. A separate single-read 150-cycle Illumina NextSeq 550 flow cell was used to sequence each immunoSEQ 96-well plate. In the paper's pipeline: Because only junctional sequences without quality scores were contained in the immunoSEQ output, filtering matching that applied to full-length reads could not be performed. Sequences were annotated with PyIR, a Python wrapper for IgBLAST v1.9, and V/J genes and CDR3 were assigned using IMGT germline references. Reads were removed for weak V/J assignments (E-value above 1e-6), missing CDR3, stop codons, out-of-frame junctions, or ambiguous translated residues. V3J clonotypes were defined by identical inferred V gene, J gene, and CDR3 amino acid sequence. To compute the percentage overlap between repertoires, the number of shared unique clonotypes was divided by the size of the smaller repertoire. Three approaches were used to assess repertoire richness: RTK rarefaction, the Chao1 estimator, and Recon v2.1 estimates of unobserved clonotypes. Generation probabilities were computed with OLGA for all TCRbeta clonotypes obtained by the gDNA method from several donors. Not all clones reach the TCRdb copy of this immuneACCESS table, which keeps in-frame sequences only. Checked studies attribute under half of the gap to unresolved V genes and leave the rest unexplained. V and J calls and clone size are those listed in that table; D and trimming were worked out from the DNA. The sample data list 1.5 million to 1.9 million clones, and 95% to 99% of these were observed just once. The ten largest clonotypes hold roughly 0.45% of the sample.

A note on this clone: The antigen it recognizes is unknown. Base qualities were left out, and no much larger clone turns up one base away.

CDR3 length: 16 amino acids, cysteine to phenylalanine. Left in the record is the CDR3 DNA by itself, 48 bases read in frame from the first base. V is pared back by 0 bases and J by 5 bases, with 17 bases lying between the germline termini. The germline V gene specifies SGHAT as CDR1 and FQNNGV as CDR2. General conclusions and limits of the study: Pairwise subsampling indicated that sequencing depth was expected to affect the degree of clonotype sharing among donors. Even with the large sequencing depth, rarefaction of the sorted-subset datasets indicated that sequencing was incomplete. Clonotypes shared by all four sorted-subset donors showed higher generation probabilities than non-shared clonotypes. Sampling was restricted to blood, and TCR repertoires in tissue are likely to differ from TCR repertoires in blood. Sharing across a handful of donors was observed for 5% to 6.5% of naive CD4, 3% to 3.5% of naive CD8, 2.3% of memory CD4, and roughly 0.4% of memory CD8 clonotypes. Because the study included a small number of donors, the genetic and exposure-history diversity represented was limited. Larger estimated clonotype richness was generally found for naive subsets than for memory subsets.

Donors were healthy HIV-negative adults with no recently reported acute infections or vaccinations. Only Caucasian adults living in Nashville, Tennessee, USA were represented among the donors. CD4+ T cells were enriched by magnetic negative selection; naive cells were then positively selected on CD45RA, and the negative fraction formed the memory subset. Blood was obtained by leukapheresis, after which PBMCs were separated by Ficoll-Histopaque density gradient centrifugation and cryopreserved in liquid nitrogen vapor phase. Purity and quantity of every magnetically sorted T cell population were checked by analytical flow cytometry. From each sorted fraction, genomic DNA was isolated and quantified by UV absorbance on a Nanodrop 2000c.

The receptor comes from a man younger than 40 in good health. The sequence joins TRBV11-2 to TRBJ2-7; the D segment could be TRBD1, given 6 matching bases. Sequencing used naive CD4+ T cells sorted from blood. The cell subset or site label corresponds to: CD45RA+ positively selected. The CDR3 region has the sequence CASSLDDGTLLDEQYF. The DNA sequence is as follows: TGTGCCAGCAGCTTAGATGACGGGACACTCCTGGACGAGCAGTACTTC. Where the CDR3 stops, the reference TRBV11-2 and TRBJ2-7 genes take over; the full variable domain is EAGVAQSPRYKIIEKRQSVAFWCNPISGHATLYWYQQILGQGPKLLIQFQNNGVVDDSQLPKDRFSAERLKGVDSTLKIQPAKLEDSAVYLCASSLDDGTLLDEQYFGPGTRLTVT.